This is a list of T cell receptor beta chains from one sample in a study of blood T cell repertoires in COVID-19. Profiling relied on immunoSEQ multiplex PCR, and the TCRdb table lists in-frame clones only, not all of them. The data show around 150,000 clones, with about 92% seen just once and about 4.8% held by the top ten. Sample: peripheral blood. The source is a man younger than 40 with COVID-19, enrolled during active disease. Each CDR3 is given with its conserved first and last residue. D genes are given only for firm matches. The size entry is marked missing in some rows and otherwise reads once, few, many or a size class.

clone size: .
V gene: TRBV11-2
D gene: .
J gene: TRBJ1-6
CDR3 protein: CASSFVNSPLHF
CDR3 DNA: TGTGCCAGCAGCTTCGTAAATTCACCCCTCCACTTT

clone size: .
V gene: TRBV7-9
D gene: .
J gene: TRBJ2-7
CDR3 protein: CASSPGPSSAYEQYF
CDR3 DNA: TGTGCCAGCAGCCCCGGTCCATCTAGCGCCTACGAGCAGTACTTC

clone size: once
V gene: TRBV6-4
D gene: TRBD2
J gene: TRBJ2-7
CDR3 protein: CASSGRTSGSYSSYEQYF
CDR3 DNA: TGTGCCAGCAGTGGCCGGACTAGCGGGAGCTATAGCTCCTACGAGCAGTACTTC

clone size: .
V gene: TRBV2
D gene: .
J gene: TRBJ1-5
CDR3 protein: CASSDLPLQAEQPQHF
CDR3 DNA: TGTGCCAGCAGTGATCTACCGCTACAGGCTGAGCAGCCCCAGCATTTT

clone size: .
V gene: TRBV19
D gene: .
J gene: TRBJ1-5
CDR3 protein: CASSIPSGGTRNQPQHF
CDR3 DNA: TGTGCCAGTAGTATCCCTTCGGGGGGGACCCGCAATCAGCCCCAGCATTTT

clone size: .
V gene: TRBV6-2/TRBV6-3
D gene: TRBD1
J gene: TRBJ1-2
CDR3 protein: CASSYSYTLLPGTGHGYTF
CDR3 DNA: TGTGCCAGCAGTTATTCGTACACTTTACTTCCCGGGACAGGGCATGGCTACACCTTC

clone size: .
V gene: TRBV30
D gene: TRBD2
J gene: TRBJ2-7
CDR3 protein: CAWSVAGGPSSYEQYF
CDR3 DNA: TGTGCCTGGAGTGTCGCGGGAGGGCCCTCTTCCTACGAGCAGTACTTC

clone size: .
V gene: TRBV4-3
D gene: TRBD2
J gene: TRBJ2-3
CDR3 protein: CASSQDRASGFFTQYF
CDR3 DNA: TGCGCCAGCAGCCAAGATAGGGCTAGCGGGTTCTTTACGCAGTATTTT

clone size: once
V gene: TRBV7-2
D gene: TRBD1
J gene: TRBJ1-5
CDR3 protein: CASSPPGGTGLQPQHF
CDR3 DNA: TGTGCCAGCAGCCCCCCTGGGGGGACAGGGCTTCAGCCCCAGCATTTT

clone size: .
V gene: TRBV11-3
D gene: .
J gene: TRBJ1-1
CDR3 protein: CASSARSTTLNTEAFF
CDR3 DNA: TGTGCCAGCAGCGCCCGCTCCACTACCCTGAACACTGAAGCTTTCTTT

clone size: once
V gene: TRBV7-2
D gene: TRBD1
J gene: TRBJ1-2
CDR3 protein: CASSPRTGDGGYTF
CDR3 DNA: TGTGCCAGCAGCCCGAGGACAGGGGACGGCGGCTACACCTTC

clone size: .
V gene: TRBV27
D gene: .
J gene: TRBJ2-3
CDR3 protein: CASRVATEPGGYF
CDR3 DNA: TGTGCCAGCAGGGTCGCGACAGAACCCGGGGGGTATTTT

clone size: .
V gene: TRBV6-2/TRBV6-3
D gene: TRBD1
J gene: TRBJ1-4
CDR3 protein: CASSPDRGSSNEKLFF
CDR3 DNA: TGTGCCAGCAGCCCGGACAGGGGGTCCTCCAATGAAAAACTGTTTTTT

clone size: .
V gene: TRBV19
D gene: .
J gene: TRBJ2-1
CDR3 protein: CASSLAGSGFNEQFF
CDR3 DNA: TGTGCCAGTAGTCTGGCCGGGAGCGGGTTCAATGAGCAGTTCTTC

clone size: .
V gene: TRBV27
D gene: TRBD2
J gene: TRBJ2-1
CDR3 protein: CASSPALAGHREQFF
CDR3 DNA: TGTGCCAGCAGCCCTGCTCTAGCGGGCCATAGGGAGCAGTTCTTC

clone size: .
V gene: TRBV3-1/TRBV3-2
D gene: .
J gene: TRBJ2-2
CDR3 protein: CASSQGGIGELFF
CDR3 DNA: TGTGCCAGCAGCCAAGGAGGGATCGGGGAGCTGTTTTTT

clone size: once
V gene: TRBV18
D gene: TRBD2
J gene: TRBJ2-1
CDR3 protein: CASSPSAGGPSEQFF
CDR3 DNA: TGTGCCAGCTCACCGTCTGCGGGAGGGCCAAGTGAGCAGTTCTTC

clone size: .
V gene: TRBV27
D gene: .
J gene: TRBJ2-7
CDR3 protein: CASSALSFTTSSYEQYF
CDR3 DNA: TGTGCCAGCAGTGCCCTGAGTTTCACGACTAGCTCCTACGAGCAGTACTTC

clone size: .
V gene: TRBV27
D gene: TRBD1
J gene: TRBJ1-1
CDR3 protein: CASRTHQQGPQGEAFF
CDR3 DNA: TGTGCCAGCAGAACTCATCAACAGGGGCCGCAAGGTGAAGCTTTCTTT

clone size: once
V gene: TRBV6-2/TRBV6-3
D gene: TRBD1
J gene: TRBJ1-1
CDR3 protein: CASSFPNRGNTEAFF
CDR3 DNA: TGTGCCAGCAGTTTCCCGAACAGGGGGAACACTGAAGCTTTCTTT

clone size: .
V gene: TRBV2
D gene: .
J gene: TRBJ1-1
CDR3 protein: CASSVLGVGTEAFF
CDR3 DNA: TGTGCCAGCAGTGTATTGGGCGTGGGCACTGAAGCTTTCTTT

clone size: .
V gene: TRBV4-2
D gene: TRBD2
J gene: TRBJ2-6
CDR3 protein: CASSQAPGGLNSGANVLTF
CDR3 DNA: TGTGCCAGCAGCCAAGCTCCGGGGGGGCTGAATTCTGGGGCCAACGTCCTGACTTTC

clone size: .
V gene: TRBV5-1
D gene: .
J gene: TRBJ1-1
CDR3 protein: CASSLWYSMNTEAFF
CDR3 DNA: TGCGCCAGCAGCTTGTGGTACAGCATGAACACTGAAGCTTTCTTT

clone size: .
V gene: TRBV30
D gene: TRBD1
J gene: TRBJ1-4
CDR3 protein: CAWSPGTGVINEKLFF
CDR3 DNA: TGTGCCTGGAGCCCCGGGACAGGGGTTATCAATGAAAAACTGTTTTTT

clone size: .
V gene: TRBV20-1
D gene: TRBD1
J gene: TRBJ2-1
CDR3 protein: CSASWLTGPFF
CDR3 DNA: TGCAGTGCTAGTTGGCTGACAGGGCCGTTCTTC

clone size: .
V gene: TRBV7-2
D gene: .
J gene: TRBJ2-7
CDR3 protein: CASSFLTATYEQYF
CDR3 DNA: TGTGCCAGCAGCTTTTTGACTGCTACCTACGAGCAGTACTTC

clone size: .
V gene: TRBV12-3/TRBV12-4
D gene: .
J gene: TRBJ1-2
CDR3 protein: CASRGGRHYGYTF
CDR3 DNA: TGTGCCAGCAGGGGAGGACGGCACTATGGCTACACCTTC

clone size: once
V gene: TRBV6-5
D gene: TRBD1
J gene: TRBJ2-5
CDR3 protein: CASRTTGGQETQYF
CDR3 DNA: TGTGCCAGCAGGACAACAGGGGGCCAAGAGACCCAGTACTTC

clone size: once
V gene: TRBV19
D gene: .
J gene: TRBJ1-2
CDR3 protein: CASSPPTGTSSSGGYTF
CDR3 DNA: TGTGCCAGTAGTCCTCCCACCGGGACTTCGTCCAGCGGCGGCTACACCTTC

clone size: .
V gene: TRBV10-3
D gene: TRBD1
J gene: TRBJ1-2
CDR3 protein: CAAQGPGDYGYTF
CDR3 DNA: TGTGCCGCACAGGGGCCTGGGGACTATGGCTACACCTTC

clone size: .
V gene: TRBV7-8
D gene: TRBD1
J gene: TRBJ2-7
CDR3 protein: CASSPGGGDEQYF
CDR3 DNA: TGTGCCAGCAGTCCAGGGGGCGGCGACGAGCAGTACTTC

clone size: .
V gene: TRBV24-1
D gene: TRBD1
J gene: TRBJ2-5
CDR3 protein: CATSEPTGGEKTQYF
CDR3 DNA: TGTGCCACCAGTGAACCAACAGGGGGCGAAAAGACCCAGTACTTC

clone size: .
V gene: TRBV6-5
D gene: .
J gene: TRBJ2-3
CDR3 protein: CALEQVHTDTQYF
CDR3 DNA: TGTGCCCTTGAACAGGTTCACACAGATACGCAGTATTTT

clone size: .
V gene: TRBV2
D gene: TRBD1
J gene: TRBJ2-7
CDR3 protein: CASSEGQRSYEQYF
CDR3 DNA: TGTGCCAGCAGTGAGGGACAGCGTTCCTACGAGCAGTACTTC

clone size: .
V gene: TRBV7-6
D gene: .
J gene: TRBJ2-7
CDR3 protein: CASSLGGRRGYEQYF
CDR3 DNA: TGTGCCAGCAGCTTAGGAGGGCGCCGGGGGTACGAGCAGTACTTC

clone size: .
V gene: TRBV7-3
D gene: .
J gene: TRBJ2-7
CDR3 protein: CASSPDGSYGQYF
CDR3 DNA: TGTGCCAGCAGCCCTGACGGGTCCTACGGGCAGTACTTC

clone size: .
V gene: TRBV13
D gene: .
J gene: TRBJ1-2
CDR3 protein: CASSLGQGYGYTF
CDR3 DNA: TGTGCCAGCAGCTTAGGACAGGGCTATGGCTACACCTTC

clone size: .
V gene: TRBV6-5
D gene: .
J gene: TRBJ1-3
CDR3 protein: CASSYGQFGNTIYF
CDR3 DNA: TGTGCCAGCAGTTACGGCCAGTTCGGAAACACCATATATTTT

clone size: .
V gene: TRBV5-4
D gene: TRBD1
J gene: TRBJ1-4
CDR3 protein: CASSAGTGYEKLFF
CDR3 DNA: TGTGCCAGCAGCGCCGGGACAGGGTATGAAAAACTGTTTTTT

clone size: .
V gene: TRBV12-3/TRBV12-4
D gene: .
J gene: TRBJ2-3
CDR3 protein: CASSQTVDTQYF
CDR3 DNA: TGTGCCAGCAGTCAAACGGTAGATACGCAGTATTTT

clone size: .
V gene: TRBV4-3
D gene: TRBD1
J gene: TRBJ2-3
CDR3 protein: CASSHRTGVADTQYF
CDR3 DNA: TGCGCCAGCAGCCACCGGACAGGGGTAGCAGATACGCAGTATTTT

clone size: .
V gene: TRBV7-9
D gene: .
J gene: TRBJ2-7
CDR3 protein: CASSDEAGFGSYEQYF
CDR3 DNA: TGTGCCAGCAGCGACGAGGCGGGATTTGGGTCCTACGAGCAGTACTTC

clone size: once
V gene: TRBV4-1
D gene: .
J gene: TRBJ2-3
CDR3 protein: CASSLRFTSTDTQYF
CDR3 DNA: TGCGCCAGCAGCCTAAGATTTACTAGCACAGATACGCAGTATTTT

clone size: .
V gene: TRBV11-1
D gene: .
J gene: TRBJ2-5
CDR3 protein: CASSLRPPPRETQYF
CDR3 DNA: TGTGCCAGCAGCTTGAGGCCCCCGCCAAGGGAGACCCAGTACTTC

clone size: .
V gene: TRBV5-5
D gene: .
J gene: TRBJ1-5
CDR3 protein: CASSLEGGRNQPQHF
CDR3 DNA: TGTGCCAGCAGCTTGGAGGGGGGGAGAAATCAGCCCCAGCATTTT

clone size: .
V gene: TRBV5-1
D gene: .
J gene: TRBJ2-7
CDR3 protein: CASSFNIGQLSSYEQYF
CDR3 DNA: TGCGCCAGCAGCTTTAATATTGGACAGTTGAGCTCCTACGAGCAGTACTTC

clone size: .
V gene: TRBV4-3
D gene: TRBD1
J gene: TRBJ2-7
CDR3 protein: CASSPQPWDRAYEQYF
CDR3 DNA: TGCGCCAGCAGCCCGCAGCCCTGGGACAGGGCCTACGAGCAGTACTTC

clone size: .
V gene: TRBV27
D gene: .
J gene: TRBJ1-2
CDR3 protein: CASSLSDRWDGYTF
CDR3 DNA: TGTGCCAGCAGTTTATCCGACAGGTGGGATGGCTACACCTTC

clone size: .
V gene: TRBV6-5
D gene: TRBD1
J gene: TRBJ1-1
CDR3 protein: CASSYYRGGEAFF
CDR3 DNA: TGTGCCAGCAGTTACTACAGGGGCGGTGAAGCTTTCTTT

clone size: .
V gene: TRBV5-1
D gene: .
J gene: TRBJ2-7
CDR3 protein: CASSLDYSFNEQYF
CDR3 DNA: TGCGCCAGCAGCTTGGACTACTCCTTCAACGAGCAGTACTTC

clone size: few
V gene: TRBV20-1
D gene: .
J gene: TRBJ2-5
CDR3 protein: CSASKTRLETQYF
CDR3 DNA: TGCAGTGCTAGTAAGACACGCTTGGAGACCCAGTACTTC

clone size: .
V gene: TRBV6-5
D gene: TRBD1
J gene: TRBJ1-1
CDR3 protein: CASSWGQGAPTREAFF
CDR3 DNA: TGTGCCAGCAGTTGGGGACAGGGGGCGCCAACCCGCGAAGCTTTCTTT

clone size: .
V gene: TRBV10-1
D gene: TRBD1
J gene: TRBJ1-1
CDR3 protein: CASLKGETGTGGTEAFF
CDR3 DNA: TGCGCCAGCCTAAAAGGGGAAACCGGGACAGGGGGCACTGAAGCTTTCTTT

clone size: .
V gene: TRBV9
D gene: .
J gene: TRBJ1-2
CDR3 protein: CASSAGGNGYTF
CDR3 DNA: TGTGCCAGCAGCGCTGGAGGAAATGGCTACACCTTC

clone size: .
V gene: TRBV3-1/TRBV3-2
D gene: TRBD2
J gene: TRBJ2-1
CDR3 protein: CASSQGLAGNEQFF
CDR3 DNA: TGTGCCAGCAGCCAAGGACTAGCGGGTAATGAGCAGTTCTTC